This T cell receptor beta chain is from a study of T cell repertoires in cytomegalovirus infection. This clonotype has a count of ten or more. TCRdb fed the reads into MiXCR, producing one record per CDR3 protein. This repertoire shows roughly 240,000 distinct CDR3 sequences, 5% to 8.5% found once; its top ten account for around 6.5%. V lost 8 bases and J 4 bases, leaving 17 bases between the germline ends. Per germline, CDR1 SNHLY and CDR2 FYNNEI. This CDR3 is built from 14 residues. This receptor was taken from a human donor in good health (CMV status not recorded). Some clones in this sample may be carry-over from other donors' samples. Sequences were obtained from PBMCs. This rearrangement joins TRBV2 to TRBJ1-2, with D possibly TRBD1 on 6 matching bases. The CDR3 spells CASGYRDHGYGYTF. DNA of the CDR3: TGTGCCAGCGGATACAGGGATCACGGCTATGGCTACACCTTC.